This T cell receptor beta chain originates from a study of cytomegalovirus exposure and HLA in healthy donors (dated by TCRdb to 2016 to 2017). Study-wide context: A later analysis indicated that the 90 to 150 validation repertoires were generated on the platform also employed for the approximately 690 repertoires of the first cohort. The study aimed to test whether cataloging public T cell receptors could reveal signatures of past pathogen exposure. Along with the approximately 700-subject first cohort, a separate validation cohort of around 120 different subjects was used. High-throughput TCR immunosequencing, statistical association of individual TCRs with disease status, and machine learning were combined to predict cytomegalovirus infection status. Here is what the overall study found, with its caveats: The authors suggested that the approach could potentially be extended to other disease states and immunological phenotypes. In the study, some 180 TCR beta chains were listed as associated with cytomegalovirus. In both the original and validation cohorts, the classifier was reported to diagnose cytomegalovirus status with high specificity and sensitivity. All 120 or so repertoires were used to score co-occurrence in the validation cohort in a later analysis, because that analysis had no HLA typing for the cohort. A few of the identified cytomegalovirus-associated TCR beta chains were confirmed in vitro to be specific for cytomegalovirus antigens. A later analysis found that TCRs clustered in the first cohort also tended to co-occur in the 120 or so validation repertoires, with 94% of cluster scores above 0. Across donors, most TCR sequences were observed very rarely, whereas some public TCRs were present in many individuals.

The CDR3, cysteine through phenylalanine, is 17 amino acids long. This entry keeps only the CDR3 DNA: 51 bases, framed from base 1. Trimming accounts for 1 base at V and 0 bases at J, while the number of junction bases matched to no gene is 3. Looking up the germline V gene yields CDR1 MGHRA and CDR2 YSYEKL. The donors were included in the validation cohort of approximately 130 subjects, a group kept apart from the roughly 690-subject first cohort. This clone was detected only a few times. It has no known antigen specificity. Base qualities are not provided; no much larger clone lies one nucleotide away. The method behind the library was the immunoSEQ multiplex PCR assay. The published analysis was carried out like this. A statistical classification framework was developed to diagnose cytomegalovirus status using the catalog of TCR beta chain sequences. TCRdb re-hosts the immuneACCESS table, in-frame sequences only. Its copies lack some clones; in the studies checked, an unresolved V gene accounts for under half of them, and the cause for the rest is not known. D and trimming come from the DNA, and the V and J calls and clone size come from that table. In this sample the table shows about 160,000 clones, around nine tenths of which occur a single time. More than 3.5% of the sample lies in the top ten.

The chain is encoded by TRBV4-1 joined to TRBJ1-5; TRBD1 lines up with 10 middle nucleotides. Sequenced material: PBMCs. The receptor was derived from a man aged 18 to 29 in good health and CMV-seropositive. The CDR3 is CASSQGDRGYSNQPQHF. The bases read TGCGCCAGCAGCCAAGGGGACAGGGGATATAGCAATCAGCCCCAGCATTTT.